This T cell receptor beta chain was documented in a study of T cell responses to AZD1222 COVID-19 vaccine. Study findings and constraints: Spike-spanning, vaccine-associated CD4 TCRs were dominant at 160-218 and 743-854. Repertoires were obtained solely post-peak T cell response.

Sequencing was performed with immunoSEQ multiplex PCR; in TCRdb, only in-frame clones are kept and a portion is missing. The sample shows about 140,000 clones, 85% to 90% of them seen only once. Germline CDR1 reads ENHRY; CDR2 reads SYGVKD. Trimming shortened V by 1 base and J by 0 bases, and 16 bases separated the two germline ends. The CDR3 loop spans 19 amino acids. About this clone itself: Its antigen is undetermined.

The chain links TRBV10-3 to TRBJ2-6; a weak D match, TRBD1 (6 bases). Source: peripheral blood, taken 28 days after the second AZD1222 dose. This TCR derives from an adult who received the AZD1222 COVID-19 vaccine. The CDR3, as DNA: TGTGCCATCAGTGAGTGGACCGGGACAAGGGGCTCTGGGGCCAACGTCCTGACTTTC. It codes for CAISEWTGTRGSGANVLTF.